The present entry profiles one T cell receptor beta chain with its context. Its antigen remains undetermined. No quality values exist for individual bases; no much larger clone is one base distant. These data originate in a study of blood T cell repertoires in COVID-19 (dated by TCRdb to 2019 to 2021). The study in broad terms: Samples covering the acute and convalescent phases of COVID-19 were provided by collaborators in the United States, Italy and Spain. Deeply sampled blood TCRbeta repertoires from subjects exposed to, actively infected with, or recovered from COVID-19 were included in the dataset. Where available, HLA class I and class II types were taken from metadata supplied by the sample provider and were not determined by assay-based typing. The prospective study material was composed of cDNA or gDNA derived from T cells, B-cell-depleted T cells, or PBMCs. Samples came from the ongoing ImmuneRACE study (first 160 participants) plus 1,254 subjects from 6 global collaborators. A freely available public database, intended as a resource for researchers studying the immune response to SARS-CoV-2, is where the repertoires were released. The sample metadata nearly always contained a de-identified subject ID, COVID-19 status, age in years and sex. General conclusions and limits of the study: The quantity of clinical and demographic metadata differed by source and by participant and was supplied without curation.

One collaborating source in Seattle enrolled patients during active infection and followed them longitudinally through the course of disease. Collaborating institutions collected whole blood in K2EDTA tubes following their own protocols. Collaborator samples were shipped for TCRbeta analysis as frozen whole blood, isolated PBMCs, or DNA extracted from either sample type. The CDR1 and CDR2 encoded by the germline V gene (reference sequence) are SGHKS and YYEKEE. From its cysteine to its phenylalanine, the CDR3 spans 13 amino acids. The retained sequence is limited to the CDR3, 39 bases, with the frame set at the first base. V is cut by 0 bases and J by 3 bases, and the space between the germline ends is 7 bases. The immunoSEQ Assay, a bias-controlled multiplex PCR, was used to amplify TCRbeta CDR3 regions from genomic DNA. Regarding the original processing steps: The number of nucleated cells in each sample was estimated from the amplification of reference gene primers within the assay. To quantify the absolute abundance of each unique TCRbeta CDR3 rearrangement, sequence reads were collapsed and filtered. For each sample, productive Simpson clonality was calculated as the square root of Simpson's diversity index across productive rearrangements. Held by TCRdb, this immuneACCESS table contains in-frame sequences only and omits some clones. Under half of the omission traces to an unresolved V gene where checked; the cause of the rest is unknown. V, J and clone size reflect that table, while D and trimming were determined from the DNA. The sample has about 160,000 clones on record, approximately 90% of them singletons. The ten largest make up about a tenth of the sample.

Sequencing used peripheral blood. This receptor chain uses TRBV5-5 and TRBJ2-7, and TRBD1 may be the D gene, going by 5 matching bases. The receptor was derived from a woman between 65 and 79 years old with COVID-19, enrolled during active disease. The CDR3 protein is CASSLARVYEQYF. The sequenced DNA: TGTGCCAGCAGCTTGGCCAGGGTCTACGAGCAGTACTTC.